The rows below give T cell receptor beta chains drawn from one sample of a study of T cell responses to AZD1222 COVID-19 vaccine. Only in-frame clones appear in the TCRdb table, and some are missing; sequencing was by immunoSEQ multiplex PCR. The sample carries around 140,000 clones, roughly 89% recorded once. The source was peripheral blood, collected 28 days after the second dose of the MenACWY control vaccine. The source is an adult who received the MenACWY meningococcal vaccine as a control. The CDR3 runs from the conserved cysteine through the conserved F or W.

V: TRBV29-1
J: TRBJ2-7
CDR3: CSVDVGTSRHF

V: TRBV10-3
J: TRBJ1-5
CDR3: CAISAGPGNQPQHF

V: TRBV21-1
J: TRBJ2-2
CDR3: CASSKEVRQGESWGELFF

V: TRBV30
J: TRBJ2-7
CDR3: CAWTQDPSSYEQYF

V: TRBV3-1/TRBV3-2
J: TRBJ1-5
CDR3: CASSQAAGNQPQHF

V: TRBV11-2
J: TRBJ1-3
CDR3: CASNRQGIAGNTIYF

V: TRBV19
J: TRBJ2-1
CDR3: CASSTTSGRASYNEQFF

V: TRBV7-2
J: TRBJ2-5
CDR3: CASSRGLAGAQETQYF

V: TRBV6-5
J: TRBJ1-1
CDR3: CASSYDSFSRTEAFF

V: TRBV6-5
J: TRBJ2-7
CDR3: CASSYSGTDSYEQYF

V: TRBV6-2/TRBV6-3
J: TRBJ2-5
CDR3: CASSYGETQYF

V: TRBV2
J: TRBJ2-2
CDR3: CASRSGDLRGGELFF

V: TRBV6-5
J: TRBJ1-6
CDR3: CASSHGTRANSPLHF

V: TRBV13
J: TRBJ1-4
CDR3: CASSNRDRNEKLFF